This T cell receptor (beta chain) was sequenced in a study of circulating CD8 cells and anti-PD-1 response in melanoma. CDR1 and CDR2 from the germline V gene are LNHDA and SQIVND (reference sequence). The length of the CDR3 is 14 residues. Trimming removed 3 bases at V and 5 bases at J, with 13 bases between. Live CD3+CD8+TCRalphabeta+ cells were sorted into four subsets by PD-1 and/or TIGIT. Using approximately 14 ng of total RNA, TCR libraries were made with the QIAseq Immune Repertoire TCR panel. Via MiXCR, TCRdb re-called the reads, giving one row per CDR3 protein. This table has 350 to 500 distinct CDR3 sequences, around 6.1% appearing once.

The chain couples TRBV19 to TRBJ1-1; no reliable D call. This TCR derives from a human donor with melanoma. The specimen was CD8+ T cells from PBMCs, collected at baseline or after one month of anti-PD-1 therapy (not recorded which). The CDR3 DNA follows: TGTGCCAGTAGTATCCGAAGGGATCGGACTGAAGCTTTCTTT. It translates to CASSIRRDRTEAFF.